This TCR beta chain was recorded in a study of response to subunit inactivated influenza vaccine (dated by TCRdb to about 2018). For the study in its entirety: The study used deep quantitative T cell receptor repertoire profiling to track responses to a trivalent subunit inactivated influenza vaccine. Study-level results and caveats: The authors suggested that each seasonal influenza vaccination may recruit only a limited number of new T cells.

Libraries were built with RT-PCR. Sequencing instrument: Illumina HiSeq 2500. TCRdb trimmed the raw reads at Q25, called clones with MiXCR and kept productive beta chains. One record per CDR3 amino acid sequence lists the most common genes and DNA. This sample holds about 500,000 distinct CDR3 sequences; approximately 15% were observed only once. 3% of the sample goes to the ten largest clones. Concerning this clonotype itself: Which antigen it targets is not known. Base quality data are lacking; no much larger clone is found one base away.

The germline V gene sets CDR1 to SQVTM and CDR2 to ANQGSEA. The junction carries 16 bases between V and J, which are trimmed by 2 bases and 6 bases respectively. The CDR3 measures 15 amino acids from cysteine to phenylalanine. The kept DNA is CDR3 alone, 45 bases in frame from the first base. Sequenced material: CD4+ T cells sorted from PBMCs, taken around 25 months after vaccination. This chain joins TRBV29-1 to TRBJ2-2; TRBD2 is possibly the D segment (5 matching bases). The sequence was obtained from a man aged 50 to 69 who received an inactivated influenza vaccine. Donor details come from another sample of the same person, matched by shared clones. The DNA sequence is TGCAGCGTTGAAAGGCGGAGGACGGGCGCCGGGGAGCTGTTTTTT. This sequence encodes CSVERRRTGAGELFF.